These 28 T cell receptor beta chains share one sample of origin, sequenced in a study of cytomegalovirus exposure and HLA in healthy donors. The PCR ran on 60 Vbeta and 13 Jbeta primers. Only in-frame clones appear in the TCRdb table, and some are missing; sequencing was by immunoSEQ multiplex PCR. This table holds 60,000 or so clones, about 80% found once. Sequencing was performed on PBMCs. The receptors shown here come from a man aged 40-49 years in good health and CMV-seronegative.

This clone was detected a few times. The DNA of the CDR3 is TGTGCCAGCAGGACCGGGGTACAATACGAGCAGTACGTC. Protein product: CASRTGVQYEQYV. The chain recombines TRBV2 with TRBJ2-7; the D gene is possibly TRBD2 (5 bases). This CDR3 is 13 amino acids long. Germline CDR1 SNHLY, CDR2 FYNNEI. With 6 bases removed from V and 4 bases from J, the gap between germline ends came to 13 bases.

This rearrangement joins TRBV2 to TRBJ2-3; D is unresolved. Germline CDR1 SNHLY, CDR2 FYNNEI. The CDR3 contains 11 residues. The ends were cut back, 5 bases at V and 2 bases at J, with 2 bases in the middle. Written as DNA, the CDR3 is TGTGCCAGCAGTTACACAGATACGCAGTATTTT. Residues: CASSYTDTQYF.

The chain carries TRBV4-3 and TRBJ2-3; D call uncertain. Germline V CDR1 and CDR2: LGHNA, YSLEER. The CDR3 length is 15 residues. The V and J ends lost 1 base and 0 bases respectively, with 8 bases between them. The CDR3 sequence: CASSQGASSTDTQYF. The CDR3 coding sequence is TGCGCCAGCAGCCAAGGAGCTTCTAGCACAGATACGCAGTATTTT.

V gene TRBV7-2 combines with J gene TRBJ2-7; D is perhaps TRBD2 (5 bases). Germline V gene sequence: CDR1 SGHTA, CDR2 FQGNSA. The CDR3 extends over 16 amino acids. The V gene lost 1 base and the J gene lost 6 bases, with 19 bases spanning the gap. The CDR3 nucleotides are TGTGCCAGCAGCTTAGATTGTCGAGGGCCTAAGGGCGAGCAGTACGTC. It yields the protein CASSLDCRGPKGEQYV.

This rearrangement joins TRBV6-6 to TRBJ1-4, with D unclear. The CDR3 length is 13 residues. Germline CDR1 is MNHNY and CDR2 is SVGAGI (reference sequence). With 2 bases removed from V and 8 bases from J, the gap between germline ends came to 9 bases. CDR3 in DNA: TGTGCCAGCAGTTACCGGGTTAGCGAAAAACTGTTTTTT. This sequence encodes CASSYRVSEKLFF.

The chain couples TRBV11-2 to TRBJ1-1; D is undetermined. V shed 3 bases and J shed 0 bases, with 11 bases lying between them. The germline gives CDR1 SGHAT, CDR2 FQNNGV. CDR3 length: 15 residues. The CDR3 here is CASSFEASMNTEAFF. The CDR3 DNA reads TGTGCCAGCAGCTTTGAGGCCTCTATGAACACTGAAGCTTTCTTT.

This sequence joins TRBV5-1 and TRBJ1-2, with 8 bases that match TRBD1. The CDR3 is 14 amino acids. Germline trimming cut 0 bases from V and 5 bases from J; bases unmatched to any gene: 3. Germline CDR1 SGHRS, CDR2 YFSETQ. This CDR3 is CASSLEGDRYGYTF. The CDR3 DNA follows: TGCGCCAGCAGCTTGGAGGGGGACAGGTATGGCTACACCTTC.

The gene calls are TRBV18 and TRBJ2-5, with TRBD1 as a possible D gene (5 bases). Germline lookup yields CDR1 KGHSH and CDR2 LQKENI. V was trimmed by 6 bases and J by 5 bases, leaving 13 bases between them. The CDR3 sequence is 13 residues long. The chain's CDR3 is CASSPTGVETQYF. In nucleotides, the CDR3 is TGTGCCAGCTCTCCAACAGGTGTGGAGACCCAGTACTTC. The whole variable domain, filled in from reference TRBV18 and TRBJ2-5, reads NAGVMQNPRHLVRRRGQEARLRCSPMKGHSHVYWYRQLPEEGLKFMVYLQKENIIDESGMPKERFSAEFPKEGPSILRIQQVVRGDSAAYFCASSPTGVETQYFGPGTRLLVL.

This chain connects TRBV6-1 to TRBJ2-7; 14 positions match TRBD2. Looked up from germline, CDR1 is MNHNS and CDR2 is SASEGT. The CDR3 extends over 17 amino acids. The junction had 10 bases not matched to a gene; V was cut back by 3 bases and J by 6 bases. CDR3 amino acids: CASSEWTSGGLGGEQYV. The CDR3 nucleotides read TGTGCCAGCAGTGAGTGGACTAGCGGGGGGTTAGGCGGCGAGCAGTACGTC.

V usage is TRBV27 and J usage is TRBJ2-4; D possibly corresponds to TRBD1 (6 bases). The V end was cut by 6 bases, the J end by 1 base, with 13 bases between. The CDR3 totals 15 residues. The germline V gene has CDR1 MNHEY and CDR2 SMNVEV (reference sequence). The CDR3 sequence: CASRGHRSAKNIQYF. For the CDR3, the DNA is TGTGCCAGCAGGGGACACCGGTCGGCCAAAAACATTCAGTACTTC.

The CDR3 spells CASSLEPDRGVYGYTF. The CDR3 DNA reads TGTGCCAGCAGCTTGGAGCCGGACAGGGGGGTCTATGGCTACACCTTC. V gene TRBV5-4 combines with J gene TRBJ1-2; 10 nucleotides agree with TRBD1. Germline V gene data show CDR1 as SGHNT and CDR2 as YYREEE (reference sequence). The V and J ends lost 0 bases and 4 bases, in that order; junction bases with no gene match: 6. The CDR3 length is 16 residues.

CDR3 bases: TGTGCCAGCAGTGACAGACGGATCCTACGCCAGGGCCACCAAGAGACCCAGTACTTC. Protein: CASSDRRILRQGHQETQYF. The V gene is TRBV2, the J gene TRBJ2-5; possible D gene TRBD1, 5 bases. Trimming pared 3 bases from V and 0 bases from J, leaving 23 bases between. This CDR3 has 19 amino acids. CDR1 is SNHLY and CDR2 is FYNNEI in the germline V gene.

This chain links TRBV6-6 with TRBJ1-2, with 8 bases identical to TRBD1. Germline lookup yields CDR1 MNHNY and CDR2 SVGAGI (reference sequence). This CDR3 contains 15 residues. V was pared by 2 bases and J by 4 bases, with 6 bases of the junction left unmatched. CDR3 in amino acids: CASSYPRGRSYGYTF. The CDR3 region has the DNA TGTGCCAGCAGTTACCCCAGGGGGCGTAGCTATGGCTACACCTTC.

The CDR3 DNA sequence: TGTGCCAGCAGACAAGGGACTAGCGGGTCCTACGAGCAGTACTTC. Translated: CASRQGTSGSYEQYF. The rearrangement joins TRBV27 to TRBJ2-7; 12 bases fit TRBD2. The CDR3 loop spans 15 amino acids. After removal of 6 bases from V and 1 base from J, the junction contained 4 bases not matched to a gene. From germline, CDR1 is MNHEY and CDR2 SMNVEV (reference sequence).

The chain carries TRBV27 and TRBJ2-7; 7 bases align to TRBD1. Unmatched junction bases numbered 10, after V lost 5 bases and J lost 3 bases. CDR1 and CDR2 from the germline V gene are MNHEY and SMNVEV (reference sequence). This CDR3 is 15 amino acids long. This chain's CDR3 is CASSNRDSHNYEQYF. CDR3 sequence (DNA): TGTGCCAGCAGTAACCGGGACAGTCATAACTACGAGCAGTACTTC.

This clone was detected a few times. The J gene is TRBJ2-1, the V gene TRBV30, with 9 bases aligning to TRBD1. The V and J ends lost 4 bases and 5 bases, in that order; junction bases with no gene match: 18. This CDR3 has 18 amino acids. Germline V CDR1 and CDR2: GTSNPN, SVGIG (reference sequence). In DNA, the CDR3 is TGTGCCTGGACGAATTTTTTTTTAGGGACAGGGATACACAATGAGCAGTTCTTC. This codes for CAWTNFFLGTGIHNEQFF.

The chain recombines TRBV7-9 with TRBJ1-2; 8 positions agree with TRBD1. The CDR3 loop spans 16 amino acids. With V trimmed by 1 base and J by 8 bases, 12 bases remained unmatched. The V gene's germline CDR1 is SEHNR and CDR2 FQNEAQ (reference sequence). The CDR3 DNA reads TGTGCCAGCAGCTTAGATTTAGGCGGCAGGGGGCACGGCTACACCTTC. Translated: CASSLDLGGRGHGYTF.

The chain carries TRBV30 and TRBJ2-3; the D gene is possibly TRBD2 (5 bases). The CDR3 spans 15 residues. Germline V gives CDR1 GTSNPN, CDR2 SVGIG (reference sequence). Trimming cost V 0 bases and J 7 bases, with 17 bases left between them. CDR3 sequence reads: CAWSVDLGLWNTQYF. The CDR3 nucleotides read TGTGCCTGGAGTGTTGACCTAGGACTTTGGAATACGCAGTATTTT.

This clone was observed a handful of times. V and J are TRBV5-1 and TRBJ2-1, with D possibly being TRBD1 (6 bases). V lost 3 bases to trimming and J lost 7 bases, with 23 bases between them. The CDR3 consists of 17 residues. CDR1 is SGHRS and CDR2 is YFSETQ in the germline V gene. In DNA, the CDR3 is TGCGCCAGCAGCTATTTCTCTCGCAGGGGTTCTGGGAATGAGCAGTTCTTC. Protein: CASSYFSRRGSGNEQFF. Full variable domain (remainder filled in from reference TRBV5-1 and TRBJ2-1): KAGVTQTPRYLIKTRGQQVTLSCSPISGHRSVSWYQQTPGQGLQFLFEYFSETQRNKGNFPGRFSGRQFSNSRSEMNVSTLELGDSALYLCASSYFSRRGSGNEQFFGPGTRLTVL.

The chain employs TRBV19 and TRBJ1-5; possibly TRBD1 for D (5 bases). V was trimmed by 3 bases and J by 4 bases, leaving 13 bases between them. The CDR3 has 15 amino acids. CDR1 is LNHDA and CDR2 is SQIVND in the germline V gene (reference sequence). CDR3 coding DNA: TGTGCCAGTAGTATTGGTTCCGCAGGGAATCAGCCCCAGCATTTT. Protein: CASSIGSAGNQPQHF.

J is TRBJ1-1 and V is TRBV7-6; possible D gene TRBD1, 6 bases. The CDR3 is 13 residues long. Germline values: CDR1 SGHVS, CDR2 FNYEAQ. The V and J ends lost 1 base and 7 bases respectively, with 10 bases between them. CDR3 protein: CASSLDREFEAFF. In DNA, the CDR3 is TGTGCCAGCAGCTTAGACAGGGAATTTGAAGCTTTCTTT.

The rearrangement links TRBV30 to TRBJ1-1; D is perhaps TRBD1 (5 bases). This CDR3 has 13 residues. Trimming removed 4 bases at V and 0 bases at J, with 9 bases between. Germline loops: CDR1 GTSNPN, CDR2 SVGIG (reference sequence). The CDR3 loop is CAWTPDMNTEAFF. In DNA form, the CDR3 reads TGTGCCTGGACGCCGGACATGAACACTGAAGCTTTCTTT.

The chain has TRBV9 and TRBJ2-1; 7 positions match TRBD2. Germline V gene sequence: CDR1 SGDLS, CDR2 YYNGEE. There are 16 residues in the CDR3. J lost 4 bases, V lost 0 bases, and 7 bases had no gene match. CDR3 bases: TGTGCCAGCAGCGTAGGATCCGGACTAGATTACAATGAGCAGTTCTTC. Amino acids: CASSVGSGLDYNEQFF.

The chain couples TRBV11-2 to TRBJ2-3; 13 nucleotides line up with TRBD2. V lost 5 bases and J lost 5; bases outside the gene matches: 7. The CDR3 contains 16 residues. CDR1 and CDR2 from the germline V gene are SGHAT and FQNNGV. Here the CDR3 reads CASSHRLAGGQDTQYF. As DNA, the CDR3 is TGTGCCAGCAGCCACCGACTAGCGGGGGGCCAAGATACGCAGTATTTT. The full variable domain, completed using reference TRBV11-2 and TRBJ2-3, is EAGVAQSPRYKIIEKRQSVAFWCNPISGHATLYWYQQILGQGPKLLIQFQNNGVVDDSQLPKDRFSAERLKGVDSTLKIQPAKLEDSAVYLCASSHRLAGGQDTQYFGPGTRLTVL.

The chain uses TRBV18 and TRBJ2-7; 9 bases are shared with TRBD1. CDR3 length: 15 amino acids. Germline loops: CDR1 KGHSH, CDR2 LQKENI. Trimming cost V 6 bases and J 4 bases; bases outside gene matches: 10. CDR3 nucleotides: TGTGCCAGCTCTCGGTCCGGGACAGGGTTGTACGAGCAGTACTTC. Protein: CASSRSGTGLYEQYF.

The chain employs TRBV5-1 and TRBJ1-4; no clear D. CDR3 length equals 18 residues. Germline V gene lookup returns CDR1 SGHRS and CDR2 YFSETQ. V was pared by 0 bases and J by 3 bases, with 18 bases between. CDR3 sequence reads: CASSLGEARIPANEKLFF. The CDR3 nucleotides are TGCGCCAGCAGCTTGGGAGAGGCTCGAATACCGGCTAATGAAAAACTGTTTTTT.

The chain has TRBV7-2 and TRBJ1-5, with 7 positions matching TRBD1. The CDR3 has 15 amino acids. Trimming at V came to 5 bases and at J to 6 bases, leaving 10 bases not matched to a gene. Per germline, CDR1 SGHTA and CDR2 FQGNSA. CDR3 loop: CASSPEGTVLQPQHF. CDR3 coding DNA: TGTGCCAGCAGCCCCGAGGGGACAGTCCTTCAGCCCCAGCATTTT.

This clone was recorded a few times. In nucleotides, the CDR3 is TGTGCCAGCAGTCCCAATAGCGGGGGAGGCACAGATACGCAGTATTTT. Translated, it gives CASSPNSGGGTDTQYF. The chain uses TRBV28 and TRBJ2-3, with TRBD2 identical over 9 bases. The J segment lost 1 base and the V segment lost 5 bases, leaving 7 bases of the junction unmatched. CDR1 is MDHEN and CDR2 is SYDVKM in the germline V gene. This CDR3 comprises 16 residues.